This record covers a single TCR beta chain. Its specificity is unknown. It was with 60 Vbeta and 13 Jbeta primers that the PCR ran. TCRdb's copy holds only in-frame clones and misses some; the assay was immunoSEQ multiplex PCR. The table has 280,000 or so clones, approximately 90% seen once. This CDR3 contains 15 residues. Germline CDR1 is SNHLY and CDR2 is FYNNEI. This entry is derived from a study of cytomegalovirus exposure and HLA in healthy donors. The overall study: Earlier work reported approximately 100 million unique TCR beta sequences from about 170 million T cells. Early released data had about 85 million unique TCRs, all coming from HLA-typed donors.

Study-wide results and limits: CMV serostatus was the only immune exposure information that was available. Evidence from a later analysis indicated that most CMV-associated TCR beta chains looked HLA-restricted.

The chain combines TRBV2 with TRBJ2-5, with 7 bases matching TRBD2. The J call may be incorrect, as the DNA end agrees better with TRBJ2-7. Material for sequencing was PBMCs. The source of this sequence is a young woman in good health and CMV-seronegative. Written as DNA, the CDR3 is TGTGCCAGCAGTAGTCAAGACACTAGCGTCTACGAGCAGTACTTC. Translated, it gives CASSSQDTSVYEQYF.